Each of the 23 T cell receptor beta chains below was sequenced from the same sample in a study of identical twins. TCRdb re-called the 5' RACE reads with MiXCR, one entry per CDR3 protein. The repertoire holds roughly 710,000 distinct CDR3 sequences, with 6.1% as singletons. The sequenced sample was naive T cells sorted from blood. The receptors were sampled from a young man in good health.

The rearrangement joins TRBV30 to TRBJ2-4; D is possibly TRBD1 (6 bases). Trimming cost V 4 bases and J 11 bases, with 30 bases left between them. Germline V lookup: CDR1 GTSNPN, CDR2 SVGIG (reference sequence). The CDR3 is made up of 17 amino acids. The CDR3 region has the DNA TGTGCCTGGAAAAAAGGGGGACGCGGAGACGGGAAGGGAGTTCAGTACTTC. It specifies CAWKKGGRGDGKGVQYF.

Concerning this clonotype itself: At one end, the junction sequence differs from germline, possibly due to a read error. The V gene is TRBV2, the J gene TRBJ2-1; possibly TRBD1 or TRBD2 for D (5 bases each). The CDR3 is 17 amino acids. CDR1 and CDR2 from the germline V gene are SNHLY and FYNNEI. CDR3 coding DNA: TGTGCCTGCAGCCACGGGGACGGCTCTAGCTCCTACAATGAGCAGTTCTTC. Protein: CACSHGDGSSSYNEQFF.

The chain couples TRBV15 to TRBJ1-1, with D uncertain. The CDR3 contains 14 residues. Trimming took 5 bases from V and 5 from J, leaving 15 bases between them. CDR1 is LNHNV and CDR2 is YYDKDF in the germline V gene (reference sequence). The CDR3 is CATSPRRGRTEAFF. The CDR3 DNA sequence: TGTGCCACCAGCCCCCGCAGAGGGCGAACTGAAGCTTTCTTT.

This chain joins TRBV5-6 and TRBJ2-4, with a possible D match to TRBD1 (6 bases). CDR1 and CDR2 (germline): SGHDT, YYEEEE. The CDR3 contains 15 residues. V was pared by 0 bases and J by 6 bases, with 13 bases between. CDR3 residues: CASSLDWGHPNIQYF. The CDR3 coding sequence is TGTGCCAGCAGCTTGGATTGGGGGCACCCAAACATTCAGTACTTC.

This clonotype was seen only a few times. The chain carries TRBV11-2 and TRBJ2-3; 9 bases align to TRBD1. CDR3 length: 19 residues. Germline CDR1 SGHAT, CDR2 FQNNGV. V shed 5 bases and J 4 bases; nucleotides not matched to a gene: 19. CDR3: CASSTHPQGHRGLPDTQYF. For the CDR3, the DNA is TGTGCCAGCAGCACACACCCCCAGGGACACAGGGGGCTTCCAGATACGCAGTATTTT.

This clonotype was picked up many times. As DNA, the CDR3 is TGTGCCAGCAGCCCCCTGGCGGGGACTGAAGCTTTCTTT. Its translation: CASSPLAGTEAFF. The chain has TRBV7-2 and TRBJ1-1; no reliable D call. The germline V and J ends were trimmed by 5 bases and 5 bases, with 12 bases remaining between them. The CDR3 has 13 residues. The germline gives CDR1 SGHTA, CDR2 FQGNSA.

This clonotype has a handful of counts. The J gene is TRBJ2-7, the V gene TRBV7-9; TRBD2 matches at 9 bases. The junction had 16 bases not matched to a gene; V was cut back by 6 bases and J by 4 bases. The germline gives CDR1 SEHNR, CDR2 FQNEAQ (reference sequence). The CDR3 totals 17 residues. CDR3 protein: CASSPSEASGRTYEQYF. In DNA, the CDR3 is TGTGCCAGCAGTCCGTCAGAGGCCAGCGGGAGGACTTACGAGCAGTACTTC.

At least ten counts were recorded for this clonotype. The CDR3 DNA reads TGTGCCATCAGGGTACAGGGGCCTCCGTCGACCTACACCTTC. This gives the protein CAIRVQGPPSTYTF. The chain has TRBV10-3 and TRBJ1-2, with TRBD1 matching 7 bases. Germline trimming cut 6 bases from V and 10 bases from J; bases unmatched to any gene: 14. Germline CDR1 ENHRY, CDR2 SYGVKD. The CDR3 spans 14 residues.

In its sample, this clonotype was seen a few times. The rearrangement links TRBV25-1 to TRBJ2-5, with 8 bases that match TRBD1. This CDR3 is built from 15 residues. The V and J ends lost 4 bases and 4 bases, in that order; junction bases with no gene match: 8. CDR1 and CDR2 (germline): MGHDK, SYGVNS. The CDR3 region is CASSVPDRVGETQYF. The CDR3 DNA reads TGTGCCAGCAGTGTCCCGGACAGGGTCGGAGAGACCCAGTACTTC.

The sample holds a few counts of this clonotype. CDR3 DNA sequence: TGTGCCAGTAGTATAGGAAGCGGCAGCACAGATACGCAGTATTTT. Amino acid sequence: CASSIGSGSTDTQYF. This chain joins TRBV19 and TRBJ2-3, with D perhaps matching TRBD2 (5 bases). The CDR3 spans 15 residues. Trimming left V 1 base short and J 0 bases short, with 8 bases between. CDR1 LNHDA and CDR2 SQIVND come from the germline V gene (reference sequence).

This clonotype showed up just a few times. The chain is built from TRBV7-9 and TRBJ2-7; a possible D gene is TRBD1 (6 bases). The germline gives CDR1 SEHNR, CDR2 FQNEAQ (reference sequence). The CDR3 loop spans 13 amino acids. Between the trimmed V and J ends, which lost 5 bases and 7 bases, there was a span of 15 bases. The CDR3 DNA is TGTGCCAGCAGCACATACCAGGGGCAAGAGCAGTACGTC. Residues: CASSTYQGQEQYV.

In this sample, this clonotype turned up many times. V usage is TRBV5-1 and J usage is TRBJ2-3, with 13 bases identical to TRBD2. Germline V lookup: CDR1 SGHRS, CDR2 YFSETQ. The CDR3 sequence is 21 residues long. Unmatched junction bases numbered 17, after V lost 2 bases and J lost 2 bases. The CDR3 protein is CASSFIRLAGGRPSPTDTQYF. The DNA of the CDR3 is TGCGCCAGCAGCTTCATTCGACTAGCGGGAGGCCGCCCCAGCCCCACAGATACGCAGTATTTT.

Ten or more counts support this clonotype. The chain joins TRBV5-1 to TRBJ2-3, with unresolved D. The length of the CDR3 is 15 residues. V was cut by 3 bases and J by 2 bases, with 13 bases left in between. Germline V gene sequence: CDR1 SGHRS, CDR2 YFSETQ. CDR3 in amino acids: CASSSLPTVTDTQYF. The CDR3 nucleotides read TGCGCCAGCAGCTCGTTACCGACCGTCACAGATACGCAGTATTTT. Looking up the rest from reference TRBV5-1 and TRBJ2-3 gives the full variable domain: KAGVTQTPRYLIKTRGQQVTLSCSPISGHRSVSWYQQTPGQGLQFLFEYFSETQRNKGNFPGRFSGRQFSNSRSEMNVSTLELGDSALYLCASSSLPTVTDTQYFGPGTRLTVL.

At least ten counts were recorded for this clonotype. V usage is TRBV7-2 and J usage is TRBJ2-1; 9 bases agree with TRBD2. Germline assignment: CDR1 SGHTA and CDR2 FQGNSA. After removal of 6 bases from V and 6 bases from J, the junction contained 9 bases not matched to a gene. The CDR3 is made up of 15 amino acids. The CDR3 coding sequence is TGTGCCAGCAGTAACTCTAGCGGGACGGCCAATGAGCAGTTCTTC. This codes for CASSNSSGTANEQFF.

This clonotype was seen only a few times. As DNA, the CDR3 is TGTGCCACCAGTGATTTGGGGCAGATGAACACCGGGGAGCTGTTTTTT. It encodes CATSDLGQMNTGELFF. The chain couples TRBV24-1 to TRBJ2-2; D not resolved. V lost 0 bases, J lost 1 base, and 8 bases lay in between. Per the germline V gene, CDR1 is KGHDR and CDR2 is SFDVKD. The CDR3 is made up of 16 amino acids.

This clonotype was seen a few times. The rearrangement joins TRBV11-2 to TRBJ2-7, with 9 bases identical to TRBD1. Losses at the gene ends were 1 base for V and 6 bases for J; bases not matched to a gene: 7. The CDR3 sequence is 15 residues long. Germline V lookup: CDR1 SGHAT, CDR2 FQNNGV. CDR3 amino acids: CASSLAPGTGFEQYF. The DNA for the CDR3 is TGTGCCAGCAGCTTAGCCCCCGGGACAGGGTTCGAGCAGTACTTC.

The chain is built from TRBV27 and TRBJ2-7; possibly TRBD2 for D (6 bases). Germline V gene sequence: CDR1 MNHEY, CDR2 SMNVEV (reference sequence). Trimming took off 2 bases at V and 12 bases at J, with 20 bases between the two ends. The CDR3 length is 14 residues. In DNA form, the CDR3 reads TGTGCCAGCAGTTTACTAGCGCCCTTTTCGGGTGGGTACTTC. Protein sequence: CASSLLAPFSGGYF.

This clonotype was counted many times. The chain links TRBV7-2 to TRBJ2-3; 11 bases agree with TRBD1. This CDR3 is 15 amino acids long. The V gene's germline CDR1 is SGHTA and CDR2 FQGNSA. V shed 1 base and J 8 bases; nucleotides not matched to a gene: 5. Written as DNA, the CDR3 is TGTGCCAGCAGCTTAGGGACAGGGGGCGTTGCTACGCAGTATTTT. Translated, it gives CASSLGTGGVATQYF.

This clonotype was detected many times. This chain links TRBV12-5 with TRBJ2-7, with TRBD1 matching 10 bases. This CDR3 is built from 15 residues. Trimming removed 4 bases from V and 3 bases from J; junction bases left unmatched: 6. Germline CDR1 LGHNT, CDR2 FRNRAP. The CDR3 DNA reads TGTGCTAGTGGTTCAGGACAGGGGGACGTCTACGAGCAGTACTTC. Translated, it gives CASGSGQGDVYEQYF.

This clonotype was detected many times. The V call is TRBV7-8, the J call TRBJ2-4, with unresolved D. The germline V gene has CDR1 SGHVS and CDR2 FQNEAQ. V gave up 5 bases and J gave up 6 bases, with 14 bases separating them. There are 14 residues in the CDR3. DNA of the CDR3: TGTGCCAGCAGCCCGGTGGAAGGACCAAACATTCAGTACTTC. Encoded protein: CASSPVEGPNIQYF. Based on the CDR3 plus reference TRBV7-8 and TRBJ2-4, the full variable domain is GAGVSQSPRYKVAKRGQDVALRCDPISGHVSLFWYQQALGQGPEFLTYFQNEAQLDKSGLPSDRFFAERPEGSVSTLKIQRTQQEDSAVYLCASSPVEGPNIQYFGAGTRLSVL.

This chain uses TRBV12-3 or TRBV12-4 with TRBJ2-7, with 9 bases aligning to TRBD2. The J segment lost 6 bases and the V segment lost 5 bases, leaving 5 bases of the junction unmatched. The CDR3 extends over 13 amino acids. Here the CDR3 DNA reads TGTGCCAGCAGTCGAAGAGCGGGAGGCGAGCAGTACGTC. It codes for CASSRRAGGEQYV.

This clonotype came up a few times. The genes are TRBV6-1 and TRBJ1-5, with 8 bases fitting TRBD1. The CDR3 totals 17 residues. Germline CDR1 and CDR2: MNHNS and SASEGT. V lost 6 bases and J lost 4; bases outside the gene matches: 14. The CDR3 nucleotides read TGTGCCAGCAGAGGTGGGATCCGACAGGGGTCGAATCAGCCCCAGCATTTT. This encodes CASRGGIRQGSNQPQHF.

This clonotype was detected ten times or more. V is TRBV20-1 and J is TRBJ1-1, with TRBD1 identical over 7 bases. Germline V lookup: CDR1 DFQATT, CDR2 SNEGSKA (reference sequence). This CDR3 spans 15 amino acids. V was clipped by 6 bases and J by 0 bases; unmatched bases: 10. The CDR3 protein is CSAPGAGGMNTEAFF. For the CDR3, the DNA is TGCAGTGCCCCTGGGGCAGGGGGGATGAACACTGAAGCTTTCTTT.